Given below is one T cell receptor beta chain in context. The sample holds a few counts of this clonotype. Its antigen target is currently unknown. Base qualities are not recorded, but no much larger clone differs from it by a single base. Libraries of naive CD8 T cells were generated from roughly 21,000 to 960,000 sorted cells, with 10%, 30% or 50% of the purified RNA used. On a BD FACSAria II, naive CD8 T cells were FACS-sorted as CD8+CD4-CCR7+CD45RA+ and collected into RLT Plus buffer. To test detection sensitivity, Jurkat RNA equivalent to nine to ten TCR copies was spiked into samples of about 20,000-1,100,000 naive CD8 T cells. CD8 T cells were enriched using RosetteSep CD8+ T Cell Enrichment Cocktail and Ficoll-Paque, and the enriched cells then underwent ACK red cell lysis. CDR1 and CDR2, per the germline V gene (reference sequence), are MNHNY and SVGAGI. V is trimmed back by 6 bases and J by 1 base, and the junction contains 9 bases that no gene match accounts for. From the cysteine through the phenylalanine, the CDR3 covers 15 amino acids. Only CDR3 DNA is held: 45 bases, read in frame from base 1.

The entry originates in a study of molecular identifiers for immune sequencing clone quantification listed by TCRdb under 2018. In the study overall: For a replicate experiment, RNA from roughly 18,000 or 92,000 naive CD8 T cells was divided into five aliquots, and four of the five aliquots were sequenced. This methods study used CD8 T cells to benchmark TCR RNA copy counting and molecular-identifier clustering-based TCR repertoire sequencing (MIDCIRS).

Here is what the overall study found, with its caveats: Around 2.9 recovered TCR RNA copies per cell were obtained by modeling, versus 9 to 10 by digital PCR, implying a capture efficiency of 25% to 35%. When barcode sub-clustering was omitted, TCR diversity was inflated by chimeric consensus sequences, with chimeras reaching as high as 47%. Spiked-in Jurkat TCR RNA equal to a single cell's worth was reported to be detectable even within 1,100,000 naive CD8 T cells. Spiked-in Jurkat TCR RNA (approximately 9 copies' worth), which is not part of the donor repertoire, was contained in the naive libraries. Highly expanded clone sizes could be underestimated if identical TCR molecules share a barcode. In CMV-specific effector cells, clones with more than 20 RNA copies accounted for over 99% of molecules, whereas in naive cells such clones accounted for under 1%.

Receptor libraries were prepared by PCR. The sample was run on a NextSeq 500. Bulk TCR libraries were generated as previously described, with the TCR primers listed in Table S5 used. The Qiagen AllPrep DNA/RNA kit was used to purify total RNA. Reads from multiple sequencing runs of the same library were pooled before analysis. On the authors' methods: Only reads with exact TCR constant sequence were kept, trimmed to 150 nt, and grouped by their 12-nt molecular barcodes. Reads within each barcode group were sub-clustered using a 15% Levenshtein threshold, and quality-weighted consensus sequences were constructed for each RNA molecule. Non-functional sequences were discarded, and so were lower-count sequences lying one edit away from another sequence. Barcode sub-clusters with fewer than 20% of the maximum read count were removed, based on fitting two negative binomial distributions. TCRdb passed the public sequencing reads through fastp at Q25 and MiXCR, retaining productive beta sequences. Duplicate CDR3 protein sequences are folded into a single record with the most common DNA and genes. TCRdb's processing, not the authors', yielded these V and J calls. For this sample there are hundreds of thousands of distinct CDR3 sequences; around 25% appear just once. The ten largest clones represent about 0.73% of the sample.

The receptor's source is a human donor in good health. Some libraries in this study had Jurkat cell RNA spiked in. In this chain, TRBV6-6 is recombined with TRBJ2-7; 7 bases in the middle match TRBD2. Material for sequencing was naive CD8+ T cells from blood, with Jurkat cell RNA spiked in. In the paper's terms, the cell subset or site label means: FACS-sorted CD8+CD4-CCR7+CD45RA+ naive T cells. The DNA is as follows: TGTGCCAGCAGCCTTAACGGACTAGGTTCCTACGAGCAGTACTTC. It codes for CASSLNGLGSYEQYF.